The 13 T cell receptor beta chains in this list originate from one sample, sequenced in a study of shared clonotypes between healthy human individuals. Some clones are missing from TCRdb's copy, which holds only in-frame ones; the method was immunoSEQ multiplex PCR. The sample includes 600,000 to 750,000 clones, about nine tenths of them seen just once. Sequencing input: memory CD8+ T cells from PBMCs. Regarding subset: CD45RO+ cells pooled with CCR7-negative TemRA cells. The origin of the receptors is a man aged 18 to 29 in good health. Some clones in this sample may be carry-over from other donors' samples.

The chain links TRBV7-9 to TRBJ2-7; no definite D call. Deletions cut 6 bases from V and 0 bases from J, with 6 bases between. The length of the CDR3 is 12 residues. Germline-derived CDR1 and CDR2 are SEHNR and FQNEAQ (reference sequence). This chain's CDR3 is CASRDSSYEQYF. CDR3 in DNA: TGTGCCAGCAGGGATAGCTCCTACGAGCAGTACTTC. Complete variable domain (other parts from reference TRBV7-9 and TRBJ2-7): DTGVSQNPRHKITKRGQNVTFRCDPISEHNRLYWYRQTLGQGPEFLTYFQNEAQLEKSRLLSDRFSAERPKGSFSTLEIQRTEQGDSAMYLCASRDSSYEQYFGPGTRLTVT.

This clone was seen a single time. This chain uses TRBV7-9 with TRBJ1-2, with no clear D. V shed 4 bases and J shed 2 bases, with 8 bases lying between them. CDR1 and CDR2 from the germline V gene are SEHNR and FQNEAQ (reference sequence). This CDR3 comprises 13 residues. CDR3 sequence: CASSYNENYGYTF. The CDR3 nucleotides read TGTGCCAGCAGCTACAACGAAAACTATGGCTACACCTTC.

The gene calls are TRBV4-2 and TRBJ2-4; D is perhaps TRBD2 (5 bases). The CDR3 length is 14 residues. V was trimmed by 4 bases and J by 5 bases, leaving 12 bases between them. From germline, CDR1 is LGHNA and CDR2 YNFKEQ. CDR3 residues: CASSPGLGENIQYF. CDR3 nucleotide sequence: TGTGCCAGCAGCCCCGGACTGGGAGAAAACATTCAGTACTTC.

The V gene is TRBV11-2, the J gene TRBJ1-3; D possibly corresponds to TRBD1 (6 bases). The V gene lost 5 bases and the J gene lost 0 bases, with 11 bases spanning the gap. This CDR3 has 15 amino acids. From germline, CDR1 is SGHAT and CDR2 FQNNGV. CDR3 in amino acids: CASSITGSSGNTIYF. CDR3 bases: TGTGCCAGCAGCATTACAGGGAGCTCTGGAAACACCATATATTTT.

CDR3 sequence (DNA): TGTGCCAGCAGTGACTGGACCAAGCACTATGGCTACACCTTC. Translating it yields CASSDWTKHYGYTF. This chain connects TRBV25-1 to TRBJ1-2; D uncertain. This CDR3 region has 14 residues. V lost 3 bases and J lost 3, with 11 bases in between. The germline CDR1 and CDR2 sequences are MGHDK and SYGVNS.

J is TRBJ2-7 and V is TRBV5-4; 7 bases align to TRBD2. CDR3 length: 15 amino acids. Unmatched junction bases numbered 7, after V lost 2 bases and J lost 2 bases. Germline loops: CDR1 SGHNT, CDR2 YYREEE (reference sequence). CDR3 in DNA: TGTGCCAGCAGCTTCAGGCGGGAGAAGGCCTACGAGCAGTACTTC. It is translated as CASSFRREKAYEQYF.

The chain employs TRBV30 and TRBJ2-7, with D uncertain. This CDR3 has 15 amino acids. Looked up from germline, CDR1 is GTSNPN and CDR2 is SVGIG (reference sequence). V was cut by 8 bases and J by 0 bases, with 20 bases left in between. This CDR3 is CALGDPTVSSYEQYF. The CDR3 DNA follows: TGTGCCCTGGGTGACCCAACCGTGAGCTCCTACGAGCAGTACTTC.

The chain links TRBV5-1 to TRBJ2-7; D could derive from TRBD1 or TRBD2 (5 bases each). The germline gives CDR1 SGHRS, CDR2 YFSETQ. CDR3 length: 14 residues. Trimming removed 0 bases from V and 6 bases from J, with 13 bases in between. The CDR3: CASSLAGTVAEQYF. The CDR3 nucleotides read TGCGCCAGCAGCTTGGCGGGGACCGTAGCCGAGCAGTACTTC.

The rearrangement uses TRBV6-5 and TRBJ2-7; a possible D gene is TRBD2 (5 bases). The germline V gene has CDR1 MNHEY and CDR2 SVGAGI. The germline V and J ends were trimmed by 8 bases and 3 bases, with 20 bases remaining between them. This CDR3 has 15 amino acids. CDR3 residues: CASQPPGSGFYEQYF. The CDR3 DNA reads TGTGCCAGCCAGCCCCCGGGGAGCGGTTTCTACGAGCAGTACTTC.

The V and J genes are TRBV28 and TRBJ2-3; no clear D gene. Trimming shortened V by 2 bases and J by 6 bases, and 12 bases separated the two germline ends. This CDR3 spans 14 amino acids. Looked up from germline, CDR1 is MDHEN and CDR2 is SYDVKM. The CDR3, as DNA: TGTGCCAGCAGTTTACTCACCCGGCCCGATACGCAGTATTTT. It is translated as CASSLLTRPDTQYF.

This clone has a single count. CDR3 amino acids: CASSFPRDLPSSGANVLTF. CDR3 in DNA: TGTGCCAGCAGCTTCCCAAGGGACCTACCCAGCTCTGGGGCCAACGTCCTGACTTTC. The rearrangement links TRBV7-3 to TRBJ2-6; D tentatively reads TRBD1 or TRBD2 (5 bases each). This CDR3 spans 19 amino acids. Looked up from germline, CDR1 is SGHTA and CDR2 is FQGTGA. Between the trimmed V and J ends, which lost 3 bases and 0 bases, there was a span of 18 bases.

J is TRBJ1-6 and V is TRBV7-9, with D hard to call. CDR3 size: 13 residues. The V gene lost 5 bases and the J gene lost 8 bases, with 10 bases spanning the gap. Germline-derived CDR1 and CDR2 are SEHNR and FQNEAQ (reference sequence). DNA of the CDR3: TGTGCCAGCAGCGGAACTGGTGATTCACCCCTCCACTTT. Translating it yields CASSGTGDSPLHF.

The chain joins TRBV9 to TRBJ2-3; TRBD2 aligns across 8 bases. The CDR3 totals 15 residues. With 6 bases clipped from V and 1 base from J, the junction kept 7 bases outside the gene matches. CDR1 is SGDLS and CDR2 is YYNGEE in the germline V gene. Here the CDR3 DNA reads TGTGCCAGCACCGTGGCGGGAGGAGGCACAGATACGCAGTATTTT. Its protein product is CASTVAGGGTDTQYF.